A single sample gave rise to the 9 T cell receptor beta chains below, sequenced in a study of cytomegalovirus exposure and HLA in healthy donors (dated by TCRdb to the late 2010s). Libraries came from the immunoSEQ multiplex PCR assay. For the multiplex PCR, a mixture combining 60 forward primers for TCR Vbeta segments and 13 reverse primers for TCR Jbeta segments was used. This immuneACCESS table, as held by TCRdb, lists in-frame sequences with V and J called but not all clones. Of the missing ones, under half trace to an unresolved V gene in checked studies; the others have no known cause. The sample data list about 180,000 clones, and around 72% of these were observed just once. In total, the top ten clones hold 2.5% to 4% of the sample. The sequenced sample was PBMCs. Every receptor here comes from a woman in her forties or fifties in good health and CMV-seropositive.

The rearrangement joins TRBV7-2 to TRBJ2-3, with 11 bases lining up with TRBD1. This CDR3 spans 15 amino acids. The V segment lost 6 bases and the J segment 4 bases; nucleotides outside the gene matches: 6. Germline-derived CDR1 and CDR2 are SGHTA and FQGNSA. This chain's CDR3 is CASSSGQGAADTQYF. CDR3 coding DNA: TGTGCCAGCAGTTCCGGACAGGGGGCGGCAGATACGCAGTATTTT.

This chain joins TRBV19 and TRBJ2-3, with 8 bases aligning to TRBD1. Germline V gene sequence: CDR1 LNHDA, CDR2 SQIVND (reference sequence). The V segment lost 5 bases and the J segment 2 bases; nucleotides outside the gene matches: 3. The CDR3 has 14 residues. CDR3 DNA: TGTGCCAGTAGTGGACAGGGAAACACAGATACGCAGTATTTT. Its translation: CASSGQGNTDTQYF.

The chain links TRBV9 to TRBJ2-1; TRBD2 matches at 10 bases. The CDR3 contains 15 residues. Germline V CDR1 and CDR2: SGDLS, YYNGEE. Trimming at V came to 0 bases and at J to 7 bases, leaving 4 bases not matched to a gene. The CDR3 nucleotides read TGTGCCAGCAGCGTAGTACTAGCGGGAAGGAATGAGCAGTTCTTC. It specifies CASSVVLAGRNEQFF.

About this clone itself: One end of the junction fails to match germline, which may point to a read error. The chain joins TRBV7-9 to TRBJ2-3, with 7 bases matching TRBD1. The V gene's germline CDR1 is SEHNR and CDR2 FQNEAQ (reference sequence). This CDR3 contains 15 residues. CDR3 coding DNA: TGTTCCAGCAGCTTTACAGGGGCTAGCACAGATACGCAGTATTTT. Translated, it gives CSSSFTGASTDTQYF.

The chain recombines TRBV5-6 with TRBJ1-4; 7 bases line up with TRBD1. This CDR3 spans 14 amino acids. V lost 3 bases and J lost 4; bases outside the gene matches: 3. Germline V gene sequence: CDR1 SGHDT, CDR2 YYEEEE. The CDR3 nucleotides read TGTGCCAGCAGCTCGGGGACAGTTAATGAAAAACTGTTTTTT. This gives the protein CASSSGTVNEKLFF.

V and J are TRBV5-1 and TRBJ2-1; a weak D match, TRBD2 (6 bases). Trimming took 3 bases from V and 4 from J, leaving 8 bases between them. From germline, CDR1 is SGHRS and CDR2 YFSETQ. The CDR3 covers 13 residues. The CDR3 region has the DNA TGCGCCAGCAGCTGGGACTCTTACAATGAGCAGTTCTTC. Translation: CASSWDSYNEQFF.

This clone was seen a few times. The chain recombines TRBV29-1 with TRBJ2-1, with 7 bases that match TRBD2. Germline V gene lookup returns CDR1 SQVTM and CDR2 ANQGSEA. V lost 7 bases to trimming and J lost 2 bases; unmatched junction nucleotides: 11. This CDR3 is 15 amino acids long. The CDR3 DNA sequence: TGCAGCGCCGAGGGCAGCGGGGTTCCCTACAATGAGCAGTTCTTC. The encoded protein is CSAEGSGVPYNEQFF.

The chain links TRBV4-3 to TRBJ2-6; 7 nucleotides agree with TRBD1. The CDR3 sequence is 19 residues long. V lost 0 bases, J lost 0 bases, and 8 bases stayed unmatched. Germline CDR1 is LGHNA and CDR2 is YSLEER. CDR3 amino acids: CASSQDLFQGDSGANVLTF. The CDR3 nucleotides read TGCGCCAGCAGCCAAGATTTATTCCAGGGGGACTCTGGGGCCAACGTCCTGACTTTC.

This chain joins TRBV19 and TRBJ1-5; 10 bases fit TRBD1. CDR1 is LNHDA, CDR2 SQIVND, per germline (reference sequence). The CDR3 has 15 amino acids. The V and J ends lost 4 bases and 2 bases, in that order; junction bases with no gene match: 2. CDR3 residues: CASSRTGGGNQPQHF. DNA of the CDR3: TGTGCCAGTAGTAGGACAGGGGGGGGCAATCAGCCCCAGCATTTT. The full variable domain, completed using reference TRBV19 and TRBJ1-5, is DGGITQSPKYLFRKEGQNVTLSCEQNLNHDAMYWYRQDPGQGLRLIYYSQIVNDFQKGDIAEGYSVSREKKESFPLTVTSAQKNPTAFYLCASSRTGGGNQPQHFGDGTRLSIL.